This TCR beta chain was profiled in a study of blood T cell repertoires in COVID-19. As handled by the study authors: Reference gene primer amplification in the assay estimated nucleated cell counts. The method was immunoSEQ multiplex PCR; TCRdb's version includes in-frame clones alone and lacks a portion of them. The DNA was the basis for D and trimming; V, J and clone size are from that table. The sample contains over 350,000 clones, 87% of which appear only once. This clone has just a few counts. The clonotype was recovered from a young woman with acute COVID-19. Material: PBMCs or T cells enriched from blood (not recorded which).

The CDR3 DNA reads TGTGCCAGTAGTATATACACTGGAGGTTTAGATACGCAGTATTTT. This encodes CASSIYTGGLDTQYF. V and J are TRBV19 and TRBJ2-3, with D perhaps matching TRBD2 (5 bases). Trimming cost V 2 bases and J 5 bases, with 14 bases left between them. Per the germline V gene, CDR1 is LNHDA and CDR2 is SQIVND (reference sequence). The length of the CDR3 is 15 residues.